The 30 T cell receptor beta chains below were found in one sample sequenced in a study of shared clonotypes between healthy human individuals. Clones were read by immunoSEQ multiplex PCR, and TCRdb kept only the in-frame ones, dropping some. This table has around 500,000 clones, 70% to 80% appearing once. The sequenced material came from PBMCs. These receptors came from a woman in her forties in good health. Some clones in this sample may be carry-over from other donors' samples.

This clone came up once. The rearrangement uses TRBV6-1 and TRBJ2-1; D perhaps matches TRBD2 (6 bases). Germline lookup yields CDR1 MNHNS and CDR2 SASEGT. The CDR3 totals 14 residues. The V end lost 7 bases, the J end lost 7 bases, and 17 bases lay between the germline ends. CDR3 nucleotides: TGTGCCAGCACGGGGCTTCGGGGGAGGAATGAGCAGTTCTTC. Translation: CASTGLRGRNEQFF.

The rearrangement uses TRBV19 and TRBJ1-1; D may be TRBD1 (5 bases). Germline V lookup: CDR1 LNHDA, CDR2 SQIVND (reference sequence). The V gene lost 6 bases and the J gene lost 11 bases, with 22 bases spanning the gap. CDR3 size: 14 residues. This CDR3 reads CASSLTGTSPSAFF. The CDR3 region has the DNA TGTGCCAGTAGCCTAACCGGGACTTCACCTTCGGCTTTCTTT.

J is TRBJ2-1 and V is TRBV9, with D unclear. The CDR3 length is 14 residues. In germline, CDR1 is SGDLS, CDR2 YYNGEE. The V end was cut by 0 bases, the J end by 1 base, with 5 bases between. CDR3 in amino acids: CASSVDTSYNEQFF. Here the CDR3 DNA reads TGTGCCAGCAGCGTAGACACATCCTACAATGAGCAGTTCTTC. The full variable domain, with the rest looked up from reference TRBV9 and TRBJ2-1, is DSGVTQTPKHLITATGQRVTLRCSPRSGDLSVYWYQQSLDQGLQFLIQYYNGEERAKGNILERFSAQQFPDLHSELNLSSLELGDSALYFCASSVDTSYNEQFFGPGTRLTVL.

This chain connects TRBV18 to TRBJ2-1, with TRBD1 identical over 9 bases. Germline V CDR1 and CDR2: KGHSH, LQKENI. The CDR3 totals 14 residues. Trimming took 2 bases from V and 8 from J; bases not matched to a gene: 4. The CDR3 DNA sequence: TGTGCCAGCTCACCAGGGACAGGGAGGGATGAGCAGTTCTTC. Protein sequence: CASSPGTGRDEQFF.

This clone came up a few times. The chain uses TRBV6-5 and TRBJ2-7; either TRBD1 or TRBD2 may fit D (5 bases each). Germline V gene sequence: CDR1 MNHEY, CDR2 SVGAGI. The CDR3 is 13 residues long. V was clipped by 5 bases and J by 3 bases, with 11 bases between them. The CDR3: CASSRDPDYEQYF. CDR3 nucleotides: TGTGCCAGCAGTCGGGACCCAGACTACGAGCAGTACTTC.

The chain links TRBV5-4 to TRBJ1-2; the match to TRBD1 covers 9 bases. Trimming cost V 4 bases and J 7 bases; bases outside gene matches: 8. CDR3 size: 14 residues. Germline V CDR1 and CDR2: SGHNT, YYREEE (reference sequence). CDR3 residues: CASSPTGGKRGYTF. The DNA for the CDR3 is TGTGCCAGCAGCCCTACAGGGGGCAAGCGTGGCTACACCTTC.

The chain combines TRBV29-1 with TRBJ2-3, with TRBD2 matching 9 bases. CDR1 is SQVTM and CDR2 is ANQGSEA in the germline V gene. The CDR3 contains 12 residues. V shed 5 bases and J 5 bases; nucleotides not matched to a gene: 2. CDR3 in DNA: TGCAGCGTTATTAGCGGGGGAGATACGCAGTATTTT. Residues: CSVISGGDTQYF.

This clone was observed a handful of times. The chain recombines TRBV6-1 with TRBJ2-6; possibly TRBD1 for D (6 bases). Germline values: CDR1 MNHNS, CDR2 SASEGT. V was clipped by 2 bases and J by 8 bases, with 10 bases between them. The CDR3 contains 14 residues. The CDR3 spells CASSESDSSNVLTF. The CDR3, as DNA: TGTGCCAGCAGTGAATCGGACAGCTCCAACGTCCTGACTTTC.

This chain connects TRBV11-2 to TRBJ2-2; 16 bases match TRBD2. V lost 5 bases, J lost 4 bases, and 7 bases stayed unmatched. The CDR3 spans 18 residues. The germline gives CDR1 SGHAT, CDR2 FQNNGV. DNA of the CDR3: TGTGCCAGCAGCCCCCCGGGACTAGCGGGAGGGGTCACCGGGGAGCTGTTTTTT. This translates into CASSPPGLAGGVTGELFF.

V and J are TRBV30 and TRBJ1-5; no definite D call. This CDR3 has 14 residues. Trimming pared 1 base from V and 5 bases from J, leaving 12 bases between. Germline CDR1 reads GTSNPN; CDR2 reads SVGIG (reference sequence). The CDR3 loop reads CAWSGGVEDQPQHF. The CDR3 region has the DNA TGTGCCTGGAGTGGAGGTGTGGAGGATCAGCCCCAGCATTTT.

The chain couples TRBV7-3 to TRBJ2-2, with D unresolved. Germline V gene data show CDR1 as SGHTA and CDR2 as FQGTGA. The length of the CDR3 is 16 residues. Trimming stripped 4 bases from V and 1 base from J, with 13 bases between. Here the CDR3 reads CASSSLMGVNTGELFF. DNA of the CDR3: TGTGCCAGCAGCTCGCTGATGGGTGTGAACACCGGGGAGCTGTTTTTT. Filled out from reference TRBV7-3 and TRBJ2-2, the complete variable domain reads GAGVSQTPSNKVTEKGKYVELRCDPISGHTALYWYRQSLGQGPEFLIYFQGTGAADDSGLPNDRFFAVRPEGSVSTLKIQRTERGDSAVYLCASSSLMGVNTGELFFGEGSRLTVL.

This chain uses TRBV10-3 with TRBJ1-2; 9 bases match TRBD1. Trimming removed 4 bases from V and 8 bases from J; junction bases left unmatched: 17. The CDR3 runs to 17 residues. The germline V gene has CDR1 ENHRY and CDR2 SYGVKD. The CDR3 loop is CAISAAGVAGTGIGYTF. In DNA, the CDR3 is TGTGCCATCAGTGCGGCCGGAGTTGCCGGGACAGGGATCGGCTACACCTTC.

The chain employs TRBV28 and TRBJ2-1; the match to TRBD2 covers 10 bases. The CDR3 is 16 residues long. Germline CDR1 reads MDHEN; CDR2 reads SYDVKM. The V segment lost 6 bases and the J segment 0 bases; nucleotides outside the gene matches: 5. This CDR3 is CASSPPSGSSYNEQFF. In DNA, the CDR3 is TGTGCCAGCAGCCCCCCTAGCGGGAGCTCCTACAATGAGCAGTTCTTC.

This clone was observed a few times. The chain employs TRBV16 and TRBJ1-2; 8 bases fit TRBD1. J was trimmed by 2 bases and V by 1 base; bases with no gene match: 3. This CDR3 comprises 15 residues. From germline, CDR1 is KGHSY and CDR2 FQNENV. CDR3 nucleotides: TGTGCCAGCAGCCAATTCCAGGGGGCGAACTATGGCTACACCTTC. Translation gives CASSQFQGANYGYTF. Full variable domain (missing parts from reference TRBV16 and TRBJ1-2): GEEVAQTPKHLVRGEGQKAKLYCAPIKGHSYVFWYQQVLKNEFKFLISFQNENVFDETGMPKERFSAKCLPNSPCSLEIQATKLEDSAVYFCASSQFQGANYGYTFGSGTRLTVV.

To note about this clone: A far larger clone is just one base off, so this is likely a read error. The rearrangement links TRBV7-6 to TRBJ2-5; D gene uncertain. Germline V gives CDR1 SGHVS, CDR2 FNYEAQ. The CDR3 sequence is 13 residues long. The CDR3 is CASSLYSQETRYF. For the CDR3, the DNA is TGTGCCAGCAGCTTATACAGCCAAGAGACCCGGTACTTC.

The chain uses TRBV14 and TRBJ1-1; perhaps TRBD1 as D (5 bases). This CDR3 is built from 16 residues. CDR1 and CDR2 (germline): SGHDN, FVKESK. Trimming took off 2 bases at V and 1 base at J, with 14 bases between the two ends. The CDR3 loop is CASSQRRGQENTEAFF. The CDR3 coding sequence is TGTGCCAGCAGCCAAAGGCGAGGACAAGAGAACACTGAAGCTTTCTTT. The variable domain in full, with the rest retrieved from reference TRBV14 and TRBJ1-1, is EAGVTQFPSHSVIEKGQTVTLRCDPISGHDNLYWYRRVMGKEIKFLLHFVKESKQDESGMPNNRFLAERTGGTYSTLKVQPAELEDSGVYFCASSQRRGQENTEAFFGQGTRLTVV.

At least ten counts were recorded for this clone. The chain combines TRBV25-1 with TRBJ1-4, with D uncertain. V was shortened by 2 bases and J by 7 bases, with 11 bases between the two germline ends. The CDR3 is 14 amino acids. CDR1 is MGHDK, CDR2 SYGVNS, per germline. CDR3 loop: CASSETAGGEKLFF. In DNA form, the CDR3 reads TGTGCCAGCAGTGAAACAGCCGGTGGTGAAAAACTGTTTTTT.

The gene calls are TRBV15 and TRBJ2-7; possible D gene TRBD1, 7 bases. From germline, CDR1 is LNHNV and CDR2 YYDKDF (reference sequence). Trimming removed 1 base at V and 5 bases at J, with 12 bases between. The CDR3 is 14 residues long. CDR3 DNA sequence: TGTGCCACCAGCAGAGGGGGGGACAGCCACGAGCAGTACTTC. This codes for CATSRGGDSHEQYF.

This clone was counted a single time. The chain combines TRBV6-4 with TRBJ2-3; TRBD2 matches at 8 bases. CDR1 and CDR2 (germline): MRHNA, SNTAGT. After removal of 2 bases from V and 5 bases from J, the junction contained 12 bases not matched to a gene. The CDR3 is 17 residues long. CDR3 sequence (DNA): TGTGCCAGCAGTGACGTTTGTCAGCGGGAGTGGGGAGATACGCAGTATTTT. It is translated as CASSDVCQREWGDTQYF.

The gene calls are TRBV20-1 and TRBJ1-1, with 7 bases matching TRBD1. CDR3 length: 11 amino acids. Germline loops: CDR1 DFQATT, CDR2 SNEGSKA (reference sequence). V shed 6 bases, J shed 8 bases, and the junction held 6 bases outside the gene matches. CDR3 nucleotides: TGCAGTGCAGGAAAGGGACAGGAAGCTTTCTTT. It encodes CSAGKGQEAFF.

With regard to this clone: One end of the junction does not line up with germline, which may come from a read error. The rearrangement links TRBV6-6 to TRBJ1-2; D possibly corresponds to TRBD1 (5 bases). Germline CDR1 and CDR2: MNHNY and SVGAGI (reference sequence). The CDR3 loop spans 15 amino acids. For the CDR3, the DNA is TGTACCAGCAGTTACTTCTCAGGGCACCAGAATGGCTACACCTTC. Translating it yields CTSSYFSGHQNGYTF.

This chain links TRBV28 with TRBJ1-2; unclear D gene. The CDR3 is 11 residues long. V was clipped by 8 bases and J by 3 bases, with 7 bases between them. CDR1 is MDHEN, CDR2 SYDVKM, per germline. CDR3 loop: CASGWDYGYTF. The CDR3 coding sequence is TGTGCCAGCGGCTGGGACTATGGCTACACCTTC.

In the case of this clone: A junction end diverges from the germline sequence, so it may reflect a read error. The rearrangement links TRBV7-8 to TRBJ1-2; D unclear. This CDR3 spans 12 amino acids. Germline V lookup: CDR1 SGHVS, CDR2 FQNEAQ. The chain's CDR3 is CASSLGREVSSF. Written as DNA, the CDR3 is TGTGCCAGCAGCTTAGGGAGGGAGGTTAGCTCCTTC.

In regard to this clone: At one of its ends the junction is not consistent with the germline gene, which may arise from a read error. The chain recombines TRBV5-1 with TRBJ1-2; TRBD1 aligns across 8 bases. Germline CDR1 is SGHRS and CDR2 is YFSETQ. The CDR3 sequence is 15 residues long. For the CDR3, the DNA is TGCGCCAGCAGCCCCAACGGACAGGGTAACTATGGCAACACCTTC. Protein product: CASSPNGQGNYGNTF.

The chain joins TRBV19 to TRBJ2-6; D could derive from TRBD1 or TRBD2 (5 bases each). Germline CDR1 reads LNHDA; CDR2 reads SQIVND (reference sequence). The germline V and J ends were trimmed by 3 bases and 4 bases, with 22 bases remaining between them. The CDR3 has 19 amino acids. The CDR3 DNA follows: TGTGCCAGTAGTATCACGGGCCGGGGCAGTCTCTTGGGGGCCAACGTCCTGACTTTC. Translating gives CASSITGRGSLLGANVLTF.

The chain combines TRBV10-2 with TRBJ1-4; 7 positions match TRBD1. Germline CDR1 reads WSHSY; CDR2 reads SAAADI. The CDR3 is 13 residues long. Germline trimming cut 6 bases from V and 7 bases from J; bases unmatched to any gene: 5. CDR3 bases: TGCGCCAGCAGATCAGGGGGGCTTGAAAAACTGTTTTTT. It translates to CASRSGGLEKLFF.

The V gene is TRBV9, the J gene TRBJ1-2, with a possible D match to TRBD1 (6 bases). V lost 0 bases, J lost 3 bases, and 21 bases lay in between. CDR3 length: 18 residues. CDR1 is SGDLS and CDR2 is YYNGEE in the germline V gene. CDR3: CASSVVPPGGAQDYGYTF. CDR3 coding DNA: TGTGCCAGCAGCGTAGTTCCACCGGGGGGGGCGCAGGACTATGGCTACACCTTC.

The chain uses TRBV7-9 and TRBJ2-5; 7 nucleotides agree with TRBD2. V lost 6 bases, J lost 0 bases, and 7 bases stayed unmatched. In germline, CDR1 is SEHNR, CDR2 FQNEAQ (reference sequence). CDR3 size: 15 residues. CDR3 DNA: TGTGCCAGCAGTATGGCTCTAGCGGACCAAGAGACCCAGTACTTC. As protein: CASSMALADQETQYF. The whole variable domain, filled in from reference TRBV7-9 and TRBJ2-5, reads DTGVSQNPRHKITKRGQNVTFRCDPISEHNRLYWYRQTLGQGPEFLTYFQNEAQLEKSRLLSDRFSAERPKGSFSTLEIQRTEQGDSAMYLCASSMALADQETQYFGPGTRLLVL.

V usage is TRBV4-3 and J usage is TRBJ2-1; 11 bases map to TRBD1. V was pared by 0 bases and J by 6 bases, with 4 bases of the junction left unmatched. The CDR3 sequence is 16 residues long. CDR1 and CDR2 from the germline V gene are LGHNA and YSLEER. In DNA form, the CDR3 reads TGCGCCAGCAGCCAAGATTCCGGGACAGGGGGCAATGAGCAGTTCTTC. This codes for CASSQDSGTGGNEQFF.

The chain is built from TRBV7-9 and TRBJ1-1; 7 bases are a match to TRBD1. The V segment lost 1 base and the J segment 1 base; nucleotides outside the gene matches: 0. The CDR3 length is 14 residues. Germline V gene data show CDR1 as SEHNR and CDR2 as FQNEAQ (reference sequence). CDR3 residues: CASSLGDRNTEAFF. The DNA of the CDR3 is TGTGCCAGCAGCTTAGGGGACAGGAACACTGAAGCTTTCTTT.